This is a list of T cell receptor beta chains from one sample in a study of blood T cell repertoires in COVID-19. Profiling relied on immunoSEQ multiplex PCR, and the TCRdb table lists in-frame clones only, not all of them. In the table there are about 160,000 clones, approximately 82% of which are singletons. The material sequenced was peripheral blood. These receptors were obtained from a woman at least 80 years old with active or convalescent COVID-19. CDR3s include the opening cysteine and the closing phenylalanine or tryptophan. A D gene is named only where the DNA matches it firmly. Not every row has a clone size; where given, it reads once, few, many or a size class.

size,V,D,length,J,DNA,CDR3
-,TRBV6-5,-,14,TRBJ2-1,TGTGCCGCCAAACAGGGTATTGCGTACAATGAGCAGTTCTTC,CAAKQGIAYNEQFF
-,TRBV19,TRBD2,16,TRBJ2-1,TGTGCCAGTAGTTCCCCCGGACTAGCGGGAGTCAATGAGCAGTTCTTC,CASSSPGLAGVNEQFF
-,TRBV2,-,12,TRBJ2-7,TGTGCCAGCAGTGAGGCAGCCTACGAGCAGTACTTC,CASSEAAYEQYF
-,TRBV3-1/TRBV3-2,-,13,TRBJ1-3,TGTGCCAGCAGTCCGGGACTCGGAAACACCATATATTTT,CASSPGLGNTIYF
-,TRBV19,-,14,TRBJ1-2,TGTGCCAGTATAAGCAGGGCGACAAACTATGGCTACACCTTC,CASISRATNYGYTF
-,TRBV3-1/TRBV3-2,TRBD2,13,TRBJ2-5,TGTGCCAGCGGACTAGCGGGACAAGAGACCCAGTACTTC,CASGLAGQETQYF
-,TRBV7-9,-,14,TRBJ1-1,TGTGCCAGCAGTTCACAGGGACGAAACACTGAAGCTTTCTTT,CASSSQGRNTEAFF
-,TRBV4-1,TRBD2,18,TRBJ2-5,TGCGCCAGCAGTCACAAACCGGGACTAGCGGGGACACAAGAGACCCAGTACTTC,CASSHKPGLAGTQETQYF
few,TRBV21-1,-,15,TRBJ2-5,TGTGCCAGCAGCAAAGCGCGTCGGGGGCAAGAGACCCAGTACTTC,CASSKARRGQETQYF
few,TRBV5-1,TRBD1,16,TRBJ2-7,TGCGCCAGCAGCTTGGCTACGTCAGGGGGTATATACGAGCAGTACTTC,CASSLATSGGIYEQYF
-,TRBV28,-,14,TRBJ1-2,TGTGCCAGCAGGGTCCAGGGCGGCAACTATGGCTACACCTTC,CASRVQGGNYGYTF
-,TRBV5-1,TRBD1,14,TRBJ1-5,TGCGCCAGCAGCTTGGGAACAGGGGAACAGCCCCAGCATTTT,CASSLGTGEQPQHF
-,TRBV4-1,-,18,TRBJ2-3,TGCGCCAGCAGCCAATTCCGGGGGAGATCGAGGAGGACAGATACGCAGTATTTT,CASSQFRGRSRRTDTQYF
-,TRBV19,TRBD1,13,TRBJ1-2,TGTGCCAGTAGCGCAGCGGACAGGGAAGGCTACACCTTC,CASSAADREGYTF
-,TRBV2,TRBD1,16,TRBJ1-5,TGTGCCAGCACCGCCCTTCGGGACAGTGCAGGTCAGCCCCAGCATTTT,CASTALRDSAGQPQHF
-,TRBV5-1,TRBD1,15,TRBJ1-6,TGCGCCAGCAGCTACCGACAGGGGACGAATTCACCCCTCCACTTT,CASSYRQGTNSPLHF
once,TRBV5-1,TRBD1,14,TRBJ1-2,TGCGCCAGCAGCAAGGGACAGGGGGCGGTTGGCTACACCTTC,CASSKGQGAVGYTF
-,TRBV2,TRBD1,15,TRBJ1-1,TGTGCCAGCAGTGAAGCCCCGACAGGGGGTCTTGAAGCTTTCTTT,CASSEAPTGGLEAFF
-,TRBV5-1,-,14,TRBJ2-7,TGCGCCAGCAGCGGGGGCGGGAGCTCCTACGAGCAGTACTTC,CASSGGGSSYEQYF
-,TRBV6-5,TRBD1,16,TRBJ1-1,TGTGCCAGCAGTTCAACAGGGGGCTCGAGGGGCACTGAAGCTTTCTTT,CASSSTGGSRGTEAFF
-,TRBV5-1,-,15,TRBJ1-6,TGCGCCAGCAGCTTACAGGATCAGGGGAATTCACCCCTCCACTTT,CASSLQDQGNSPLHF
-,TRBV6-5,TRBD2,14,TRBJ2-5,TGTGCCGCCAAGGGGCTAGCGGGATATGAGACCCAGTACTTC,CAAKGLAGYETQYF
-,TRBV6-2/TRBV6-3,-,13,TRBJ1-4,TGTGCCAGCAGTTTCGGGGAGAATGAAAAACTGTTTTTT,CASSFGENEKLFF
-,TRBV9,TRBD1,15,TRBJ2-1,TGTGCCAGCAGCGCGCAGGGACAGGCCTACAATGAGCAGTTCTTC,CASSAQGQAYNEQFF